This is a list of T cell receptor beta chains from one sample in a study of beta chain features in type 1 diabetes. The data were produced by immunoSEQ multiplex PCR, yet TCRdb's version contains in-frame clones alone and is incomplete. The repertoire consists of roughly 500,000 clones, with about 10% occurring once and the leading ten covering more than 0.045%. The source material was naive CD4+ T cells from blood. Receptors were obtained from a woman younger than 35 in good health. Each CDR3 is given with its conserved first and last residue. Fields, in order: D gene, J gene, V gene, clone size, CDR3 DNA, CDR3 protein. A D gene is named only where the DNA matches it firmly. Rows give clone size only sometimes, using once, few, many, or a class for an expanded clone.

D gene: .
J gene: TRBJ1-1
V gene: TRBV4-2
clone size: few
CDR3 DNA: TGTGCCAGCAGCCAAGGGCACCAGAACACTGAAGCTTTCTTT
CDR3 protein: CASSQGHQNTEAFF

D gene: .
J gene: TRBJ1-2
V gene: TRBV13
clone size: few
CDR3 DNA: TGTGCCAGCAGCTTAACCCCGGGTGGCTACACCTTC
CDR3 protein: CASSLTPGGYTF

D gene: .
J gene: TRBJ1-5
V gene: TRBV5-4
clone size: few
CDR3 DNA: TGTGCCAGCATCTTCGTGAGGTATCAGCATTTT
CDR3 protein: CASIFVRYQHF

D gene: .
J gene: TRBJ2-2
V gene: TRBV11-2
clone size: .
CDR3 DNA: TGTGCCAGCAGGCGGGGAGGGAACACCGGGGAGCTGTTTTTT
CDR3 protein: CASRRGGNTGELFF

D gene: TRBD1
J gene: TRBJ2-3
V gene: TRBV4-3
clone size: .
CDR3 DNA: TGCGCCAGCAGCCAAGGACAGGGTCCCACAGATACGCAGTATTTT
CDR3 protein: CASSQGQGPTDTQYF

D gene: .
J gene: TRBJ2-3
V gene: TRBV27
clone size: few
CDR3 DNA: TGTGCCAGCAGTTCGAGAGGGGGGGATGCGTATTTT
CDR3 protein: CASSSRGGDAYF

D gene: .
J gene: TRBJ2-3
V gene: TRBV7-6
clone size: few
CDR3 DNA: TGTGCCACCGGGGTACCCACAGATACGCAGTATTTT
CDR3 protein: CATGVPTDTQYF

D gene: .
J gene: TRBJ1-1
V gene: TRBV25-1
clone size: .
CDR3 DNA: TGTGCCAGCAGTGACAGACAGAGCACTGAAGCTTTCTTT
CDR3 protein: CASSDRQSTEAFF

D gene: .
J gene: TRBJ1-1
V gene: TRBV29-1
clone size: few
CDR3 DNA: TGCAGCGTTGAAGGGGGAAACACTGAAGCTTTCTTT
CDR3 protein: CSVEGGNTEAFF

D gene: TRBD1
J gene: TRBJ2-5
V gene: TRBV2
clone size: few
CDR3 DNA: TGTGCCAGGGGGACAGGGGGAGAGACCCAGTACTTC
CDR3 protein: CARGTGGETQYF

D gene: .
J gene: TRBJ2-3
V gene: TRBV18
clone size: .
CDR3 DNA: TGTGCCAGCTCACTGACTACTCGAGATACGCAGTATTTT
CDR3 protein: CASSLTTRDTQYF

D gene: .
J gene: TRBJ1-6
V gene: TRBV9
clone size: .
CDR3 DNA: TGTGCCAGCAGCTCCCGCGGGGGGCATCGGAATTCACCCCTCCACTTT
CDR3 protein: CASSSRGGHRNSPLHF

D gene: .
J gene: TRBJ2-3
V gene: TRBV5-1
clone size: .
CDR3 DNA: TGCGCCAGCATAGGAGGTCGGAGGACAGATACGCAGTATTTT
CDR3 protein: CASIGGRRTDTQYF

D gene: TRBD1
J gene: TRBJ2-5
V gene: TRBV7-9
clone size: many
CDR3 DNA: TGTGCCAGCAGCCACTCAGGGGGCCGGGAGACCCAGTACTTC
CDR3 protein: CASSHSGGRETQYF

D gene: .
J gene: TRBJ2-2
V gene: TRBV27
clone size: .
CDR3 DNA: TGTGCCAGCAGGCAGGGGAGGTCACCCGGGGAGCTGTTTTTT
CDR3 protein: CASRQGRSPGELFF

D gene: TRBD2
J gene: TRBJ2-7
V gene: TRBV28
clone size: .
CDR3 DNA: TGTGCCAGCAGTTTCTTCGCTAGCGGGAGGTCCCACGAGCAGTACTTC
CDR3 protein: CASSFFASGRSHEQYF

D gene: .
J gene: TRBJ2-5
V gene: TRBV7-9
clone size: few
CDR3 DNA: TGTGCCAGCAGCTCTCGGTTTGGGTACCAAGAGACCCAGTACTTC
CDR3 protein: CASSSRFGYQETQYF

D gene: TRBD2
J gene: TRBJ2-1
V gene: TRBV14
clone size: .
CDR3 DNA: TGTGCCAGCAGTAAGAGGGCGGGGGGAGCCTACAATGAGCAGTTCTTC
CDR3 protein: CASSKRAGGAYNEQFF

D gene: TRBD1
J gene: TRBJ2-7
V gene: TRBV18
clone size: few
CDR3 DNA: TGTGCCAGCTCACGGGACAGGGGAGGCTACGAGCAGTACTTC
CDR3 protein: CASSRDRGGYEQYF

D gene: TRBD1
J gene: TRBJ1-1
V gene: TRBV10-3
clone size: .
CDR3 DNA: TGTGCCATCGGACAGGCAATGAACACTGAAGCTTTCTTT
CDR3 protein: CAIGQAMNTEAFF

D gene: TRBD1
J gene: TRBJ2-2
V gene: TRBV7-2
clone size: .
CDR3 DNA: TGTGCCAGCAGCTCGCCGGACAGGGGGAAGGCCGGGGAGCTGTTTTTT
CDR3 protein: CASSSPDRGKAGELFF

D gene: .
J gene: TRBJ1-3
V gene: TRBV18
clone size: few
CDR3 DNA: TGTGCCAGCTCCGGAGGAAACACCATATATTTT
CDR3 protein: CASSGGNTIYF

D gene: TRBD1
J gene: TRBJ2-6
V gene: TRBV4-1
clone size: .
CDR3 DNA: TGCGCCAGCAGCCAAGCCCACTACAGGGGCGCTGGAGGAGCTGGGGCCAACGTCCTGACTTTC
CDR3 protein: CASSQAHYRGAGGAGANVLTF

D gene: .
J gene: TRBJ2-5
V gene: TRBV19
clone size: .
CDR3 DNA: TGTGCCAGCTGCGCAAGGGGGGCCTATGGTGAGACCCAGTACTTC
CDR3 protein: CASCARGAYGETQYF

D gene: .
J gene: TRBJ1-4
V gene: TRBV30
clone size: .
CDR3 DNA: TGTGCCTGGAGTGTTTGGGGGAGGGAGCATGAAAAACTGTTTTTT
CDR3 protein: CAWSVWGREHEKLFF

D gene: .
J gene: TRBJ2-1
V gene: TRBV10-3
clone size: .
CDR3 DNA: TGTGCCATCAGTGAGGGGGCGGACAATGAGCAGTTCTTC
CDR3 protein: CAISEGADNEQFF

D gene: .
J gene: TRBJ2-7
V gene: TRBV6-5
clone size: few
CDR3 DNA: TGTGCCAGCAGTTCCACGTACGAGCAGTACTTC
CDR3 protein: CASSSTYEQYF

D gene: .
J gene: TRBJ2-5
V gene: TRBV7-2
clone size: .
CDR3 DNA: TGTGCCAGCAGCTTAGTGGGTGGCAGGGTCGCGGGAGAGACCCAGTACTTC
CDR3 protein: CASSLVGGRVAGETQYF

D gene: .
J gene: TRBJ1-4
V gene: TRBV5-4
clone size: few
CDR3 DNA: TGTGCCAGCAGCTTGCAGGTGAATGAAAAACTGTTTTTT
CDR3 protein: CASSLQVNEKLFF

D gene: .
J gene: TRBJ2-1
V gene: TRBV7-2
clone size: .
CDR3 DNA: TGTGCCAGCAGCTTAGTCTCACCAAGGAAGACCTCCTACAATGAGCAGTTCTTC
CDR3 protein: CASSLVSPRKTSYNEQFF

D gene: .
J gene: TRBJ1-4
V gene: TRBV4-1
clone size: .
CDR3 DNA: TGCGCCAGCAGCCCCAGCCAACAGGGAAATAATGAAAAACTGTTTTTT
CDR3 protein: CASSPSQQGNNEKLFF

D gene: .
J gene: TRBJ2-3
V gene: TRBV28
clone size: .
CDR3 DNA: TGTGCCAGCAGTTCTTGGGGACCCCGCGGGACGCAGTATTTT
CDR3 protein: CASSSWGPRGTQYF

D gene: TRBD1
J gene: TRBJ1-1
V gene: TRBV5-1
clone size: few
CDR3 DNA: TGCGCCAGCAGCGGGACAGTAGGCACTGAAGCTTTCTTT
CDR3 protein: CASSGTVGTEAFF

D gene: .
J gene: TRBJ1-1
V gene: TRBV29-1
clone size: .
CDR3 DNA: TGCAGCGTTGTCTCAAGGGGCACTGAAGCTTTCTTT
CDR3 protein: CSVVSRGTEAFF

D gene: .
J gene: TRBJ1-1
V gene: TRBV4-1
clone size: .
CDR3 DNA: TGCGCCAGCAGCCATAATTTTTTGGGGACATTGAACACTGAAGCTTTCTTT
CDR3 protein: CASSHNFLGTLNTEAFF

D gene: TRBD1
J gene: TRBJ2-1
V gene: TRBV14
clone size: .
CDR3 DNA: TGTGCCAGCAGCCAAGCCCCGGGACAGGGGTTCAATGAGCAGTTCTTC
CDR3 protein: CASSQAPGQGFNEQFF

D gene: .
J gene: TRBJ2-5
V gene: TRBV18
clone size: few
CDR3 DNA: TGTGCCAGCTCCGACCGGTTTGCACAAGAGACCCAGTACTTC
CDR3 protein: CASSDRFAQETQYF

D gene: TRBD2
J gene: TRBJ2-7
V gene: TRBV7-9
clone size: .
CDR3 DNA: TGTGCCAGCAGCTCGTTACGACTAGCGGGAGGGTACGAGCAGTACTTC
CDR3 protein: CASSSLRLAGGYEQYF

D gene: TRBD1
J gene: TRBJ2-5
V gene: TRBV29-1
clone size: .
CDR3 DNA: TGCAGCGTTTTAGGACAGGACGGTCAAGAGACCCAGTACTTC
CDR3 protein: CSVLGQDGQETQYF

D gene: .
J gene: TRBJ2-2
V gene: TRBV5-6
clone size: few
CDR3 DNA: TGTGCCAGCAGCCCGTACACCGGGGAGCTGTTTTTT
CDR3 protein: CASSPYTGELFF

D gene: .
J gene: TRBJ1-3
V gene: TRBV29-1
clone size: few
CDR3 DNA: TGCAGCGTTGTAAAGGCCTCTGGAAACACCATATATTTT
CDR3 protein: CSVVKASGNTIYF

D gene: TRBD2
J gene: TRBJ2-7
V gene: TRBV7-6
clone size: few
CDR3 DNA: TGTGCCAGCAGCTTAAGGCCCCTGCATAGCGGGGAATACGAGCAGTACTTC
CDR3 protein: CASSLRPLHSGEYEQYF

D gene: .
J gene: TRBJ2-7
V gene: TRBV27
clone size: .
CDR3 DNA: TGTGCCAGCAGCCCCCCATACGAGCAGTACTTC
CDR3 protein: CASSPPYEQYF

D gene: .
J gene: TRBJ2-1
V gene: TRBV11-3
clone size: few
CDR3 DNA: TGTGCCAGCAGCTCTTCCGGGGGATACATCGGTGAGCAGTTCTTC
CDR3 protein: CASSSSGGYIGEQFF

D gene: .
J gene: TRBJ1-5
V gene: TRBV9
clone size: .
CDR3 DNA: TGTGCCAGCAGCGCTGGCCGGGGTAATCAGCCCCAGCATTTT
CDR3 protein: CASSAGRGNQPQHF

D gene: TRBD2
J gene: TRBJ2-4
V gene: TRBV6-5
clone size: .
CDR3 DNA: TGTGCCAGCGGATTGACTAGCGGGGTTCCAAACATTCAGTACTTC
CDR3 protein: CASGLTSGVPNIQYF

D gene: .
J gene: TRBJ2-3
V gene: TRBV5-1
clone size: .
CDR3 DNA: TGCGCCAGCAGCCCGGGGACTGGGACAGATACGCAGTATTTT
CDR3 protein: CASSPGTGTDTQYF

D gene: .
J gene: TRBJ2-3
V gene: TRBV12-5
clone size: .
CDR3 DNA: TGTGCTAGTGGCGACTCCGGGACACAGGCCACAGATACGCAGTATTTT
CDR3 protein: CASGDSGTQATDTQYF